Listed below are T cell receptor beta chains from one sample, sequenced in a study of regulatory T cells in long-lasting Graves disease. Each CDR3 protein is one row after TCRdb ran MiXCR on the multiplex PCR reads. The sample carries about 540,000 distinct CDR3 sequences, approximately 15% recorded once. This sample was shared with a second study, whose subject was T cells in Graves' hyperthyroidism and ophthalmopathy.

Sequencing was performed on peripheral blood mononuclear cells (PBMCs), taken at new diagnosis, from a patient treated with antithyroid drugs. These receptor sequences come from a man aged 25 to 40 with Graves disease. CDR3s include the opening cysteine and the closing phenylalanine or tryptophan. Fields, in order: clone size, J gene, V gene, D gene, CDR3 protein, CDR3 DNA. The D gene is left open where the match is weak. Some rows mark clone size as missing; the rest say once, few, many or name a class of expanded clone.

>few|TRBJ2-4|TRBV19|.
CASRSSALAKNIQYF
TGTGCCAGTAGAAGTTCGGCCCTAGCCAAAAACATTCAGTACTTC
>.|TRBJ2-5|TRBV20-1|.
CSASPPTRQETQYF
TGCAGTGCTAGCCCCCCGACTAGACAAGAGACCCAGTACTTC
>many|TRBJ1-5|TRBV12-3/TRBV12-4|.
CASTLGARQPQHF
TGTGCCAGCACTTTAGGCGCCCGTCAGCCCCAGCATTTT
>many|TRBJ2-7|TRBV28|TRBD2
CASSFGGGRASEQYF
TGTGCCAGCAGTTTTGGTGGCGGGAGGGCCTCCGAGCAGTACTTC
>many|TRBJ2-3|TRBV12-3/TRBV12-4|.
CASSQTSDTQYF
TGTGCCAGCAGCCAGACAAGCGATACGCAGTATTTT
>.|TRBJ2-7|TRBV20-1|TRBD2
CSARISGRAREQYF
TGCAGTGCTAGGATTAGCGGGAGGGCGCGGGAGCAGTACTTC
>many|TRBJ1-4|TRBV20-1|.
CSVRNRITNEKLFF
TGCAGTGTTAGGAACAGGATTACTAATGAAAAACTGTTTTTT
>many|TRBJ2-7|TRBV7-9|TRBD1
CASSFPGTGWEQYF
TGTGCCAGCAGCTTTCCCGGGACAGGGTGGGAGCAGTACTTC
>many|TRBJ2-1|TRBV2|.
CASSGGAGEFF
TGTGCCAGCAGTGGGGGGGCAGGGGAGTTCTTC
>many|TRBJ1-1|TRBV27|TRBD1
CASSLSSSRGLGEAFF
TGTGCCAGCAGTTTATCATCTTCCAGGGGGCTAGGTGAAGCTTTCTTT